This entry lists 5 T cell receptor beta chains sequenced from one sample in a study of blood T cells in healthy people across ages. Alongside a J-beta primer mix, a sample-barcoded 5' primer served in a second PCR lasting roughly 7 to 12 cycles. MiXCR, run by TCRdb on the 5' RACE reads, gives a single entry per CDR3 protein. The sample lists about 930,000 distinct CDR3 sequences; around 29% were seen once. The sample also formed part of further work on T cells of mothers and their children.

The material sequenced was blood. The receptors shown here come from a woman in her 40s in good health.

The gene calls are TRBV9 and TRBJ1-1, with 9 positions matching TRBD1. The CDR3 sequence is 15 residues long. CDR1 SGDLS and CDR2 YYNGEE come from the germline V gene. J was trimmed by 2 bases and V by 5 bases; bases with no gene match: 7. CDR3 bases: TGTGCCAGCAGGCCTTGGACAGGGGAAAACACTGAAGCTTTCTTT. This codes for CASRPWTGENTEAFF. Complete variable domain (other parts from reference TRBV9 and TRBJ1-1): DSGVTQTPKHLITATGQRVTLRCSPRSGDLSVYWYQQSLDQGLQFLIQYYNGEERAKGNILERFSAQQFPDLHSELNLSSLELGDSALYFCASRPWTGENTEAFFGQGTRLTVV.

The CDR3 spells CSVEDLGARNTEAFF. In DNA form, the CDR3 reads TGCAGCGTTGAAGATTTAGGGGCCCGGAACACTGAAGCTTTCTTT. This chain uses TRBV29-1 with TRBJ1-1; tentatively, D is TRBD1 (5 bases). Germline CDR1 is SQVTM and CDR2 is ANQGSEA. CDR3 size: 15 residues. V gave up 0 bases and J gave up 1 base, with 12 bases separating them.

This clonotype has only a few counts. CDR3 in amino acids: CASSPPVSSYNEQFF. The CDR3 coding sequence is TGCGCCAGCAGCCCACCCGTCAGCTCCTACAATGAGCAGTTCTTC. The rearrangement uses TRBV5-1 and TRBJ2-1, with D hard to call. The V end was cut by 4 bases, the J end by 0 bases, with 11 bases between. CDR1 and CDR2 (germline): SGHRS, YFSETQ. The CDR3 runs to 15 residues.

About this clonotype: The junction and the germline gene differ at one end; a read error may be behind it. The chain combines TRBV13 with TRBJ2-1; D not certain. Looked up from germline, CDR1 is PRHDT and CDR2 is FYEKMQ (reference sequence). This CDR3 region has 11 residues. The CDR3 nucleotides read TGTGCCAGCGGGCGGTACAATGGGCAGTTCTTC. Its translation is CASGRYNGQFF.

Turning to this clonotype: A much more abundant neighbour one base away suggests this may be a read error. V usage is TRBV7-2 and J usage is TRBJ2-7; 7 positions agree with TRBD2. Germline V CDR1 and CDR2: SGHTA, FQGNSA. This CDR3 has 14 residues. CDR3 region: CACSSNGLVYEQYF. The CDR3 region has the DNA TGTGCCTGCAGCTCGAACGGACTAGTTTACGAGCAGTACTTC.